Listed here are 29 T cell receptor beta chains from one sample, sequenced in a study of control samples from healthy donors and cancer patients (dated by TCRdb to about 2020). Library generation was performed with the immunoSEQ multiplex PCR assay. Drawn from immuneACCESS, this table holds only the in-frame rearrangements with V and J called that TCRdb kept. Clones are partly lost; checked studies trace under half to an unresolved V gene and leave the rest unexplained. The table for this sample lists approximately 89,000 clones; about 87% of them were counted only once. The ten largest clones take up 20% of the sample. Source material: blood. The receptors derive from a man aged 45-65 years in good health.

This chain uses TRBV12-3 or TRBV12-4 with TRBJ1-1; 8 bases are shared with TRBD1. V was clipped by 5 bases and J by 9 bases; unmatched bases: 5. CDR3 length: 12 amino acids. The CDR3 bases are TGTGCCAGCAGTCCAGGACAGGGTAAAGCTTTCTTT. This sequence encodes CASSPGQGKAFF.

The V and J genes are TRBV5-4 and TRBJ1-4, with D maybe TRBD1 (6 bases). Deletions cut 2 bases from V and 5 bases from J, with 13 bases between. This CDR3 has 15 residues. Germline V gives CDR1 SGHNT, CDR2 YYREEE (reference sequence). The chain's CDR3 is CASSLNRDTNEKLFF. CDR3 coding DNA: TGTGCCAGCAGCTTAAACCGGGACACAAATGAAAAACTGTTTTTT.

CDR3 protein: CASSHRDDDSYEQYF. In nucleotides, the CDR3 is TGTGCCAGCAGCCACCGGGACGATGACTCCTACGAGCAGTACTTC. J is TRBJ2-7 and V is TRBV4-2; TRBD1 or TRBD2 may be the D gene (5 bases each). CDR1 is LGHNA and CDR2 is YNFKEQ in the germline V gene. Trimming shortened V by 3 bases and J by 0 bases, and 12 bases separated the two germline ends. CDR3 length equals 15 residues.

This sequence joins TRBV6-1 and TRBJ2-2, with D unclear. Deletions cut 0 bases from V and 4 bases from J, with 9 bases between. The CDR3 extends over 15 amino acids. CDR1 and CDR2 (germline): MNHNS, SASEGT. The CDR3 coding sequence is TGTGCCAGCAGTGAAGCATCCGCGGTCACCGGGGAGCTGTTTTTT. It translates to CASSEASAVTGELFF.

The chain combines TRBV5-4 with TRBJ1-3; D is undetermined. Germline CDR1 reads SGHNT; CDR2 reads YYREEE (reference sequence). V was shortened by 1 base and J by 0 bases, with 11 bases between the two germline ends. The CDR3 extends over 16 amino acids. CDR3 bases: TGTGCCAGCAGCTTGAACGGGTTTCTCTCTGGAAACACCATATATTTT. Protein sequence: CASSLNGFLSGNTIYF.

The chain is built from TRBV7-3 and TRBJ2-3; D is possibly TRBD1 or TRBD2 (6 bases each). The CDR3 runs to 14 residues. Deletions cut 5 bases from V and 0 bases from J, with 9 bases between. Looked up from germline, CDR1 is SGHTA and CDR2 is FQGTGA. In DNA form, the CDR3 reads TGTGCCAGCAGCCGAGGGGGGAGCACAGATACGCAGTATTTT. Protein sequence: CASSRGGSTDTQYF.

This sequence joins TRBV16 and TRBJ2-5; possibly TRBD2 for D (5 bases). V was clipped by 5 bases and J by 5 bases, with 18 bases between them. In germline, CDR1 is KGHSY, CDR2 FQNENV. CDR3 size: 15 residues. The CDR3, as DNA: TGTGCCAGCAGCGCCGGTCCACTAGGCTTTGAGACCCAGTACTTC. It codes for CASSAGPLGFETQYF. Based on the CDR3 plus reference TRBV16 and TRBJ2-5, the full variable domain is GEEVAQTPKHLVRGEGQKAKLYCAPIKGHSYVFWYQQVLKNEFKFLISFQNENVFDETGMPKERFSAKCLPNSPCSLEIQATKLEDSAVYFCASSAGPLGFETQYFGPGTRLLVL.

The chain joins TRBV5-1 to TRBJ1-6, with TRBD1 matching 7 bases. The CDR3 length is 16 residues. The germline CDR1 and CDR2 sequences are SGHRS and YFSETQ. V gave up 4 bases and J gave up 6 bases; unmatched junction bases: 10. CDR3 nucleotides: TGCGCCAGCAGCCCGTCTCCGGACAGGCCTAATTCACCCCTCCACTTT. Protein product: CASSPSPDRPNSPLHF.

The rearrangement links TRBV24-1 to TRBJ2-3; the D gene is possibly TRBD2 (6 bases). This CDR3 is built from 17 residues. V lost 4 bases, J lost 4 bases, and 20 bases lay in between. The germline gives CDR1 KGHDR, CDR2 SFDVKD. CDR3 loop: CATSDWDFRGIPDTQYF. The CDR3 nucleotides read TGTGCCACCAGTGACTGGGACTTCCGAGGAATCCCAGATACGCAGTATTTT.

This chain uses TRBV5-1 with TRBJ1-2; TRBD1 matches 11 bases. Germline CDR1 is SGHRS and CDR2 is YFSETQ. The CDR3 extends over 14 amino acids. After removal of 6 bases from V and 4 bases from J, the junction contained 5 bases not matched to a gene. This CDR3 is CASTGTGGGYGYTF. Written as DNA, the CDR3 is TGCGCCAGCACCGGGACAGGGGGTGGCTATGGCTACACCTTC.

This rearrangement joins TRBV4-3 to TRBJ2-6, with a possible D match to TRBD2 (6 bases). This CDR3 spans 16 amino acids. Germline CDR1 LGHNA, CDR2 YSLEER. Deletions cut 1 base from V and 3 bases from J, with 10 bases between. CDR3 in amino acids: CASSQAWEDGANVLTF. Here the CDR3 DNA reads TGCGCCAGCAGCCAAGCCTGGGAGGATGGGGCCAACGTCCTGACTTTC.

V is TRBV11-1 and J is TRBJ2-5; D is ambiguous. Germline values: CDR1 SGHAT, CDR2 FQDESV (reference sequence). This CDR3 has 14 residues. The V end lost 5 bases, the J end lost 0 bases, and 10 bases lay between the germline ends. This CDR3 reads CASSPRTHQETQYF. The CDR3 DNA is TGTGCCAGCAGCCCCCGGACCCACCAAGAGACCCAGTACTTC.

The chain combines TRBV9 with TRBJ2-1, with D hard to call. V was trimmed by 4 bases and J by 2 bases, leaving 13 bases between them. CDR1 SGDLS and CDR2 YYNGEE come from the germline V gene. The CDR3 has 15 amino acids. In DNA form, the CDR3 reads TGTGCCAGCAGCTTCTCCGGCCAGGCCTACAATGAGCAGTTCTTC. The encoded protein is CASSFSGQAYNEQFF.

The rearrangement uses TRBV19 and TRBJ1-6, with 7 bases identical to TRBD1. The CDR3 length is 14 residues. Germline CDR1 reads LNHDA; CDR2 reads SQIVND (reference sequence). Germline trimming cut 10 bases from V and 6 bases from J; bases unmatched to any gene: 9. The CDR3 DNA reads TGTGCCACCAGGGGGTGGGCGGGTAATTCACCCCTCCACTTT. This encodes CATRGWAGNSPLHF.

The J gene is TRBJ1-2, the V gene TRBV7-2; D uncertain. CDR1 SGHTA and CDR2 FQGNSA come from the germline V gene. The CDR3 runs to 15 residues. With 5 bases removed from V and 0 bases from J, the gap between germline ends came to 13 bases. CDR3: CASSPQGGPNYGYTF. CDR3 bases: TGTGCCAGCAGCCCGCAAGGAGGGCCTAACTATGGCTACACCTTC. Combining the CDR3 with reference TRBV7-2 and TRBJ1-2 gives the whole variable domain GAGVSQSPSNKVTEKGKDVELRCDPISGHTALYWYRQSLGQGLEFLIYFQGNSAPDKSGLPSDRFSAERTGGSVSTLTIQRTQQEDSAVYLCASSPQGGPNYGYTFGSGTRLTVV.

This rearrangement joins TRBV7-8 to TRBJ1-6, with 8 bases lining up with TRBD1. The CDR3 runs 16 residues. Germline V gives CDR1 SGHVS, CDR2 FQNEAQ. With 5 bases clipped from V and 4 bases from J, the junction kept 7 bases outside the gene matches. The CDR3 loop reads CASSHGTGPYNSPLHF. The CDR3 coding sequence is TGTGCCAGCAGCCATGGGACAGGTCCTTATAATTCACCCCTCCACTTT.

The chain combines TRBV2 with TRBJ2-3, with TRBD1 matching 8 bases. The CDR3 is made up of 14 amino acids. The ends lost 8 bases at V and 0 bases at J; junction bases unmatched: 4. Germline lookup yields CDR1 SNHLY and CDR2 FYNNEI. For the CDR3, the DNA is TGTGCCAGCGGGGACAGGCCTAGCACAGATACGCAGTATTTT. It is translated as CASGDRPSTDTQYF.

Written as DNA, the CDR3 is TGTGCCAGCAGCGATGAGGGCAATGAGCAGTTCTTC. This gives the protein CASSDEGNEQFF. The chain carries TRBV13 and TRBJ2-1; D might be TRBD2 (5 bases). V was trimmed by 5 bases and J by 6 bases, leaving 8 bases between them. Germline V lookup: CDR1 PRHDT, CDR2 FYEKMQ (reference sequence). The CDR3 loop spans 12 amino acids.

The V and J genes are TRBV24-1 and TRBJ1-5, with D perhaps matching TRBD1 (5 bases). This CDR3 is built from 15 residues. Per the germline V gene, CDR1 is KGHDR and CDR2 is SFDVKD. The V end lost 2 bases, the J end lost 1 base, and 8 bases lay between the germline ends. The CDR3, as DNA: TGTGCCACCAGTGATTGGGGGGAGAGCAATCAGCCCCAGCATTTT. This gives the protein CATSDWGESNQPQHF.

The chain uses TRBV13 and TRBJ2-1, with 15 nucleotides matching TRBD2. The germline gives CDR1 PRHDT, CDR2 FYEKMQ (reference sequence). CDR3 size: 15 residues. Unmatched junction bases numbered 4, after V lost 5 bases and J lost 8 bases. The CDR3 DNA reads as TGTGCCAGCAGCCGGACTAGCGGGGGGGCAGATGAGCAGTTCTTC. Translated, it gives CASSRTSGGADEQFF. Full variable domain (rest looked up from reference TRBV13 and TRBJ2-1): AAGVIQSPRHLIKEKRETATLKCYPIPRHDTVYWYQQGPGQDPQFLISFYEKMQSDKGSIPDRFSAQQFSDYHSELNMSSLELGDSALYFCASSRTSGGADEQFFGPGTRLTVL.

J is TRBJ1-2 and V is TRBV3-1 (or the pseudogene TRBV3-2); 8 nucleotides agree with TRBD1. Trimming at V came to 4 bases and at J to 3 bases, leaving 4 bases not matched to a gene. The CDR3 has 14 amino acids. Germline V CDR1 and CDR2: LGHDT, YNNKEL (reference sequence). CDR3 sequence: CASSPPGQDYGYTF. CDR3 coding DNA: TGTGCCAGCAGCCCCCCGGGACAGGACTATGGCTACACCTTC.

This chain links TRBV27 with TRBJ2-7; a possible D gene is TRBD1 (6 bases). The CDR3 contains 15 residues. Germline CDR1 is MNHEY and CDR2 is SMNVEV (reference sequence). V gave up 2 bases and J gave up 1 base, with 12 bases separating them. This CDR3 reads CASSLSPRGSYEQYF. DNA for the CDR3: TGTGCCAGCAGTTTAAGTCCCAGGGGATCCTACGAGCAGTACTTC.

This chain joins TRBV15 and TRBJ2-2; tentatively, D is TRBD1 (6 bases). In germline, CDR1 is LNHNV, CDR2 YYDKDF (reference sequence). V lost 6 bases to trimming and J lost 1 base, with 15 bases between them. The CDR3 totals 16 residues. The DNA for the CDR3 is TGTGCCACCAGTACCCTGACAGGAGGGAACACCGGGGAGCTGTTTTTT. The encoded protein is CATSTLTGGNTGELFF.

This clone was recorded a few times. The chain couples TRBV30 to TRBJ1-5; possibly TRBD1 for D (6 bases). In germline, CDR1 is GTSNPN, CDR2 SVGIG (reference sequence). The CDR3 spans 14 residues. Trimming cost V 4 bases and J 3 bases, with 13 bases left between them. Written as DNA, the CDR3 is TGTGCCTGGACAGACAGGTACTCCAATCAGCCCCAGCATTTT. Amino acid sequence: CAWTDRYSNQPQHF.

The CDR3 reads CASSEQGIGYEQYV. CDR3 nucleotide sequence: TGTGCCAGCAGTGAACAGGGTATCGGCTACGAGCAGTACGTC. The J gene is TRBJ2-7, the V gene TRBV2; tentative D call: TRBD1 (5 bases). The V and J ends lost 2 bases and 3 bases respectively, with 11 bases between them. Germline CDR1 is SNHLY and CDR2 is FYNNEI. This CDR3 has 14 residues.

This clone has just a few counts. The chain has TRBV28 and TRBJ2-7; 9 bases map to TRBD1. The CDR3 sequence is 15 residues long. V dropped 6 bases and J dropped 3; count of bases not matched to a gene: 9. Per the germline V gene, CDR1 is MDHEN and CDR2 is SYDVKM. The CDR3 spells CASSPLRQGDYEQYV. CDR3 sequence (DNA): TGTGCCAGCAGCCCACTCAGACAGGGGGACTACGAGCAGTACGTC.

The J gene is TRBJ2-7, the V gene TRBV3-1 (or the pseudogene TRBV3-2); D gene unclear. V was cut by 3 bases and J by 3 bases, with 6 bases left in between. Germline CDR1 is LGHDT and CDR2 is YNNKEL (reference sequence). There are 12 residues in the CDR3. The DNA of the CDR3 is TGTGCCAGCAGCCATCTCAGCTACGAGCAGTACGTC. This encodes CASSHLSYEQYV.

The chain recombines TRBV24-1 with TRBJ1-1, with 11 nucleotides matching TRBD1. From germline, CDR1 is KGHDR and CDR2 SFDVKD. V lost 2 bases to trimming and J lost 5 bases; unmatched junction nucleotides: 6. This CDR3 is built from 16 residues. This chain's CDR3 is CATSDSRTGGRTEAFF. CDR3 nucleotide sequence: TGTGCCACCAGTGATTCCCGGACAGGGGGCAGGACTGAAGCTTTCTTT.

This clone has only one observation. This chain joins TRBV4-2 and TRBJ1-2; maybe TRBD1 (5 bases). Germline V gene sequence: CDR1 LGHNA, CDR2 YNFKEQ. V was trimmed by 0 bases and J by 8 bases, leaving 22 bases between them. The CDR3 sequence is 17 residues long. The CDR3 region is CASSQDGRRGEVYGYTF. The CDR3 bases are TGTGCCAGCAGCCAAGATGGGCGGAGGGGCGAAGTCTACGGCTACACCTTC.